This T cell receptor beta chain was recorded in a study of cytomegalovirus exposure and HLA in healthy donors. This clone was detected only once. The PCR made use of 60 Vbeta and 13 Jbeta primers. Repertoires were generated with immunoSEQ multiplex PCR, while TCRdb's copy carries only in-frame clones and drops some. Among 100,000 to 150,000 clones listed, under 85% were seen once. The sample comprised PBMCs. This sequence was found in a boy aged 5 to 17 in good health and CMV-seronegative.

The CDR3 DNA sequence: TGCGCCAGCACCTTCGGACAGGGCCCCTTAGATGAGCAGTTCTTC. It encodes CASTFGQGPLDEQFF. The chain couples TRBV4-1 to TRBJ2-1, with 8 bases matching TRBD1. Looked up from germline, CDR1 is MGHRA and CDR2 is YSYEKL. The V gene end was trimmed by 7 bases and the J gene end by 8 bases; junction bases not matched to a gene: 13. There are 15 residues in the CDR3.